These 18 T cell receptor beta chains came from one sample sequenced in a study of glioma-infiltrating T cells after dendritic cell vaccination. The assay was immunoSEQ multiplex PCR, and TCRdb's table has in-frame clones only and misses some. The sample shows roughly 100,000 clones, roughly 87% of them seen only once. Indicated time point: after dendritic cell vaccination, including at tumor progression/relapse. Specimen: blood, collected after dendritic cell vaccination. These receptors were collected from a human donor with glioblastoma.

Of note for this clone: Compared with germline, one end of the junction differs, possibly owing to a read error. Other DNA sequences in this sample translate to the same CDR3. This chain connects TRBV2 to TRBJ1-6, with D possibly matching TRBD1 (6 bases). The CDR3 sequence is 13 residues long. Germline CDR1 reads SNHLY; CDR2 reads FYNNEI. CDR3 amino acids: CASKGVENSPLHF. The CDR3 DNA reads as TGTGCCAGCAAGGGGGTTGAAAATTCCCCCCTCCACTTT.

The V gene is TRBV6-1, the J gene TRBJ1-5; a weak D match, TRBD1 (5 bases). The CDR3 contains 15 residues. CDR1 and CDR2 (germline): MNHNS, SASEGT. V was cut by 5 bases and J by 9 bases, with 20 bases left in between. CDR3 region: CASSWRQGTRGPQHF. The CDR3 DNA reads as TGTGCCAGCAGTTGGAGACAAGGGACTAGAGGGCCCCAGCATTTT.

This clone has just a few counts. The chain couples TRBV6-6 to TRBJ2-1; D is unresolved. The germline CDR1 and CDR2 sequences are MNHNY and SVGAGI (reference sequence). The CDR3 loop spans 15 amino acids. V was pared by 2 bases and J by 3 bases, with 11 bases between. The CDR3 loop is CASSYTSPVYNEQFF. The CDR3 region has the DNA TGTGCCAGCAGTTACACATCCCCAGTCTACAATGAGCAGTTCTTC.

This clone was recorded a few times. The CDR3 is CASRALYRGSYNEQFF. CDR3 sequence (DNA): TGTGCCAGCAGGGCACTCTACAGGGGCTCCTACAATGAGCAGTTCTTC. V gene TRBV13 combines with J gene TRBJ2-1, with TRBD1 matching over 7 bases. V was clipped by 6 bases and J by 0 bases; unmatched bases: 8. This CDR3 is 16 amino acids long. CDR1 PRHDT and CDR2 FYEKMQ come from the germline V gene (reference sequence).

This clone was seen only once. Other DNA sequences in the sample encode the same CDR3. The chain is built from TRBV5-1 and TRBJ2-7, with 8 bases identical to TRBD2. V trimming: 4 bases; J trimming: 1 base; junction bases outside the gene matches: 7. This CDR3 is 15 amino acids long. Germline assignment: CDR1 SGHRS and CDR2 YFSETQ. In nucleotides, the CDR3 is TGCGCCAGCAGCCCCACAGGCGGGGGGTCCTACGAGCAGTACTTC. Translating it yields CASSPTGGGSYEQYF.

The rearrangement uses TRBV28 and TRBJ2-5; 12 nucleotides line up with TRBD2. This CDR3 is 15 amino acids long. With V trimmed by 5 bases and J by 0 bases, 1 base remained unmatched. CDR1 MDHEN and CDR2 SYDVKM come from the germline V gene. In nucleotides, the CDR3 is TGTGCCAGCAGTCGACTAGCGGGAGACCAAGAGACCCAGTACTTC. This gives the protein CASSRLAGDQETQYF.

CDR3 nucleotide sequence: TGTGCCAGCAGTGAAGAAACCCAGGGGGGAAACACTGAAGCTTTCTTT. Translation gives CASSEETQGGNTEAFF. V usage is TRBV6-1 and J usage is TRBJ1-1, with 7 positions matching TRBD1. CDR3 length: 16 residues. Germline V gene lookup returns CDR1 MNHNS and CDR2 SASEGT. Losses at the gene ends were 1 base for V and 2 bases for J; bases not matched to a gene: 7.

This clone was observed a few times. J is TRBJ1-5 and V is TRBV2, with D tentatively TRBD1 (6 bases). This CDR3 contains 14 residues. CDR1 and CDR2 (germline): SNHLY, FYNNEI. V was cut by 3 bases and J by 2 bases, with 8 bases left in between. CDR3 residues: CASSEGARNQPQHF. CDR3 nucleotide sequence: TGTGCCAGCAGTGAGGGGGCTCGCAATCAGCCCCAGCATTTT. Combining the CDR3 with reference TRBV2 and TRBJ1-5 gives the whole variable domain EPEVTQTPSHQVTQMGQEVILRCVPISNHLYFYWYRQILGQKVEFLVSFYNNEISEKSEIFDDQFSVERPDGSNFTLKIRSTKLEDSAMYFCASSEGARNQPQHFGDGTRLSIL.

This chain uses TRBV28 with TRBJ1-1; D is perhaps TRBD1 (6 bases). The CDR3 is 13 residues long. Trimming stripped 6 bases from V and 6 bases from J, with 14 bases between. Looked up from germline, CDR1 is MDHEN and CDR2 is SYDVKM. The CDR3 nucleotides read TGTGCCAGCAGGGGCACAGGGTCCCCTGAAGCTTTCTTT. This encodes CASRGTGSPEAFF.

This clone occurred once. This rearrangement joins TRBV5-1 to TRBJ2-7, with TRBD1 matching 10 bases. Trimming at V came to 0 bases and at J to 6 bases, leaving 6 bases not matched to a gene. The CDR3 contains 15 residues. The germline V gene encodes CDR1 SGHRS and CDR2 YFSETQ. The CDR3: CASSLVGTGVIEQYF. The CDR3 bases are TGCGCCAGCAGCTTGGTTGGGACAGGGGTTATCGAGCAGTACTTC.

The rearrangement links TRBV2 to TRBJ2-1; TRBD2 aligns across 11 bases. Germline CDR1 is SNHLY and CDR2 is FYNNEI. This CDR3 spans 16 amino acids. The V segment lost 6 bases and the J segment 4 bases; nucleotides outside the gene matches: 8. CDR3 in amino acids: CASSPRLAGGYNEQFF. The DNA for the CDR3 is TGTGCCAGCAGCCCCCGCCTAGCGGGGGGATACAATGAGCAGTTCTTC.

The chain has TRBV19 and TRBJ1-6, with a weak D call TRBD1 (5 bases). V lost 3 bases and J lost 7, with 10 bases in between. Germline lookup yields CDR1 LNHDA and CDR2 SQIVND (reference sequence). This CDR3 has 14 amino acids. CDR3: CASSISRGNSPLHF. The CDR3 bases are TGTGCCAGTAGTATTTCGCGGGGGAATTCACCCCTCCACTTT.

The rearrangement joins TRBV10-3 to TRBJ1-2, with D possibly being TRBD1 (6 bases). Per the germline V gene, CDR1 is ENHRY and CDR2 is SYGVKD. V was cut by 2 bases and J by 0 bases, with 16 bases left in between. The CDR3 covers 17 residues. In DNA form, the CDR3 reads TGTGCCATCAGTGAGCCACGGAGGGGGGGTTCTAACTATGGCTACACCTTC. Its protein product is CAISEPRRGGSNYGYTF.

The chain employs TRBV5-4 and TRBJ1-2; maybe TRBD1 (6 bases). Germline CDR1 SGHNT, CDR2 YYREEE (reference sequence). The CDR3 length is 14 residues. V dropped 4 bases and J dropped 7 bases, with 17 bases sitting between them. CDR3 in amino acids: CASSQQGGIAGYTF. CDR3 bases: TGTGCCAGCAGCCAACAGGGAGGGATCGCTGGCTACACCTTC. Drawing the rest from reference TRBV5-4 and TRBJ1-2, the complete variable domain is ETGVTQSPTHLIKTRGQQVTLRCSSQSGHNTVSWYQQALGQGPQFIFQYYREEENGRGNFPPRFSGLQFPNYSSELNVNALELDDSALYLCASSQQGGIAGYTFGSGTRLTVV.

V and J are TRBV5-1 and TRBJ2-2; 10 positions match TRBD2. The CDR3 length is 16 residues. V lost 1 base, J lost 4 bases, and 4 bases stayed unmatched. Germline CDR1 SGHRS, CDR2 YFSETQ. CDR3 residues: CASSLLVAGGTGELFF. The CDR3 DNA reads TGCGCCAGCAGCTTGTTGGTAGCGGGGGGCACCGGGGAGCTGTTTTTT.

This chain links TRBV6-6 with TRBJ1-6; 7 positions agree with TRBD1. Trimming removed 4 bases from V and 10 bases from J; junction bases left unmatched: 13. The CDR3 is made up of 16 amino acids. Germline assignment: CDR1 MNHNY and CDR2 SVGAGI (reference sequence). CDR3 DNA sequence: TGTGCCAGCAGTTCCCCACAGGGGCGGAAGAACTCACCCCTCCACTTT. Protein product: CASSSPQGRKNSPLHF.

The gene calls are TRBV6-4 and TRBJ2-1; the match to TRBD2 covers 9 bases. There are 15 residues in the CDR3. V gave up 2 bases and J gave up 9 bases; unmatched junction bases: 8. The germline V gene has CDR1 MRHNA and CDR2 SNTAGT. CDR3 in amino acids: CASSDGAGGPGEQFF. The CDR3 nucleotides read TGTGCCAGCAGTGACGGGGCGGGGGGGCCAGGTGAGCAGTTCTTC.

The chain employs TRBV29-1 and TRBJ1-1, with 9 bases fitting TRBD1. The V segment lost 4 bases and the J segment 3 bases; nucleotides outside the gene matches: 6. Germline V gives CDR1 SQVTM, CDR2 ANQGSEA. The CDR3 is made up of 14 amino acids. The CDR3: CSVAQGADYTEAFF. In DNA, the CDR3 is TGCAGCGTTGCACAGGGGGCGGACTACACTGAAGCTTTCTTT. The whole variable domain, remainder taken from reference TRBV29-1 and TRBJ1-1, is SAVISQKPSRDICQRGTSLTIQCQVDSQVTMMFWYRQQPGQSLTLIATANQGSEATYESGFVIDKFPISRPNLTFSTLTVSNMSPEDSSIYLCSVAQGADYTEAFFGQGTRLTVV.